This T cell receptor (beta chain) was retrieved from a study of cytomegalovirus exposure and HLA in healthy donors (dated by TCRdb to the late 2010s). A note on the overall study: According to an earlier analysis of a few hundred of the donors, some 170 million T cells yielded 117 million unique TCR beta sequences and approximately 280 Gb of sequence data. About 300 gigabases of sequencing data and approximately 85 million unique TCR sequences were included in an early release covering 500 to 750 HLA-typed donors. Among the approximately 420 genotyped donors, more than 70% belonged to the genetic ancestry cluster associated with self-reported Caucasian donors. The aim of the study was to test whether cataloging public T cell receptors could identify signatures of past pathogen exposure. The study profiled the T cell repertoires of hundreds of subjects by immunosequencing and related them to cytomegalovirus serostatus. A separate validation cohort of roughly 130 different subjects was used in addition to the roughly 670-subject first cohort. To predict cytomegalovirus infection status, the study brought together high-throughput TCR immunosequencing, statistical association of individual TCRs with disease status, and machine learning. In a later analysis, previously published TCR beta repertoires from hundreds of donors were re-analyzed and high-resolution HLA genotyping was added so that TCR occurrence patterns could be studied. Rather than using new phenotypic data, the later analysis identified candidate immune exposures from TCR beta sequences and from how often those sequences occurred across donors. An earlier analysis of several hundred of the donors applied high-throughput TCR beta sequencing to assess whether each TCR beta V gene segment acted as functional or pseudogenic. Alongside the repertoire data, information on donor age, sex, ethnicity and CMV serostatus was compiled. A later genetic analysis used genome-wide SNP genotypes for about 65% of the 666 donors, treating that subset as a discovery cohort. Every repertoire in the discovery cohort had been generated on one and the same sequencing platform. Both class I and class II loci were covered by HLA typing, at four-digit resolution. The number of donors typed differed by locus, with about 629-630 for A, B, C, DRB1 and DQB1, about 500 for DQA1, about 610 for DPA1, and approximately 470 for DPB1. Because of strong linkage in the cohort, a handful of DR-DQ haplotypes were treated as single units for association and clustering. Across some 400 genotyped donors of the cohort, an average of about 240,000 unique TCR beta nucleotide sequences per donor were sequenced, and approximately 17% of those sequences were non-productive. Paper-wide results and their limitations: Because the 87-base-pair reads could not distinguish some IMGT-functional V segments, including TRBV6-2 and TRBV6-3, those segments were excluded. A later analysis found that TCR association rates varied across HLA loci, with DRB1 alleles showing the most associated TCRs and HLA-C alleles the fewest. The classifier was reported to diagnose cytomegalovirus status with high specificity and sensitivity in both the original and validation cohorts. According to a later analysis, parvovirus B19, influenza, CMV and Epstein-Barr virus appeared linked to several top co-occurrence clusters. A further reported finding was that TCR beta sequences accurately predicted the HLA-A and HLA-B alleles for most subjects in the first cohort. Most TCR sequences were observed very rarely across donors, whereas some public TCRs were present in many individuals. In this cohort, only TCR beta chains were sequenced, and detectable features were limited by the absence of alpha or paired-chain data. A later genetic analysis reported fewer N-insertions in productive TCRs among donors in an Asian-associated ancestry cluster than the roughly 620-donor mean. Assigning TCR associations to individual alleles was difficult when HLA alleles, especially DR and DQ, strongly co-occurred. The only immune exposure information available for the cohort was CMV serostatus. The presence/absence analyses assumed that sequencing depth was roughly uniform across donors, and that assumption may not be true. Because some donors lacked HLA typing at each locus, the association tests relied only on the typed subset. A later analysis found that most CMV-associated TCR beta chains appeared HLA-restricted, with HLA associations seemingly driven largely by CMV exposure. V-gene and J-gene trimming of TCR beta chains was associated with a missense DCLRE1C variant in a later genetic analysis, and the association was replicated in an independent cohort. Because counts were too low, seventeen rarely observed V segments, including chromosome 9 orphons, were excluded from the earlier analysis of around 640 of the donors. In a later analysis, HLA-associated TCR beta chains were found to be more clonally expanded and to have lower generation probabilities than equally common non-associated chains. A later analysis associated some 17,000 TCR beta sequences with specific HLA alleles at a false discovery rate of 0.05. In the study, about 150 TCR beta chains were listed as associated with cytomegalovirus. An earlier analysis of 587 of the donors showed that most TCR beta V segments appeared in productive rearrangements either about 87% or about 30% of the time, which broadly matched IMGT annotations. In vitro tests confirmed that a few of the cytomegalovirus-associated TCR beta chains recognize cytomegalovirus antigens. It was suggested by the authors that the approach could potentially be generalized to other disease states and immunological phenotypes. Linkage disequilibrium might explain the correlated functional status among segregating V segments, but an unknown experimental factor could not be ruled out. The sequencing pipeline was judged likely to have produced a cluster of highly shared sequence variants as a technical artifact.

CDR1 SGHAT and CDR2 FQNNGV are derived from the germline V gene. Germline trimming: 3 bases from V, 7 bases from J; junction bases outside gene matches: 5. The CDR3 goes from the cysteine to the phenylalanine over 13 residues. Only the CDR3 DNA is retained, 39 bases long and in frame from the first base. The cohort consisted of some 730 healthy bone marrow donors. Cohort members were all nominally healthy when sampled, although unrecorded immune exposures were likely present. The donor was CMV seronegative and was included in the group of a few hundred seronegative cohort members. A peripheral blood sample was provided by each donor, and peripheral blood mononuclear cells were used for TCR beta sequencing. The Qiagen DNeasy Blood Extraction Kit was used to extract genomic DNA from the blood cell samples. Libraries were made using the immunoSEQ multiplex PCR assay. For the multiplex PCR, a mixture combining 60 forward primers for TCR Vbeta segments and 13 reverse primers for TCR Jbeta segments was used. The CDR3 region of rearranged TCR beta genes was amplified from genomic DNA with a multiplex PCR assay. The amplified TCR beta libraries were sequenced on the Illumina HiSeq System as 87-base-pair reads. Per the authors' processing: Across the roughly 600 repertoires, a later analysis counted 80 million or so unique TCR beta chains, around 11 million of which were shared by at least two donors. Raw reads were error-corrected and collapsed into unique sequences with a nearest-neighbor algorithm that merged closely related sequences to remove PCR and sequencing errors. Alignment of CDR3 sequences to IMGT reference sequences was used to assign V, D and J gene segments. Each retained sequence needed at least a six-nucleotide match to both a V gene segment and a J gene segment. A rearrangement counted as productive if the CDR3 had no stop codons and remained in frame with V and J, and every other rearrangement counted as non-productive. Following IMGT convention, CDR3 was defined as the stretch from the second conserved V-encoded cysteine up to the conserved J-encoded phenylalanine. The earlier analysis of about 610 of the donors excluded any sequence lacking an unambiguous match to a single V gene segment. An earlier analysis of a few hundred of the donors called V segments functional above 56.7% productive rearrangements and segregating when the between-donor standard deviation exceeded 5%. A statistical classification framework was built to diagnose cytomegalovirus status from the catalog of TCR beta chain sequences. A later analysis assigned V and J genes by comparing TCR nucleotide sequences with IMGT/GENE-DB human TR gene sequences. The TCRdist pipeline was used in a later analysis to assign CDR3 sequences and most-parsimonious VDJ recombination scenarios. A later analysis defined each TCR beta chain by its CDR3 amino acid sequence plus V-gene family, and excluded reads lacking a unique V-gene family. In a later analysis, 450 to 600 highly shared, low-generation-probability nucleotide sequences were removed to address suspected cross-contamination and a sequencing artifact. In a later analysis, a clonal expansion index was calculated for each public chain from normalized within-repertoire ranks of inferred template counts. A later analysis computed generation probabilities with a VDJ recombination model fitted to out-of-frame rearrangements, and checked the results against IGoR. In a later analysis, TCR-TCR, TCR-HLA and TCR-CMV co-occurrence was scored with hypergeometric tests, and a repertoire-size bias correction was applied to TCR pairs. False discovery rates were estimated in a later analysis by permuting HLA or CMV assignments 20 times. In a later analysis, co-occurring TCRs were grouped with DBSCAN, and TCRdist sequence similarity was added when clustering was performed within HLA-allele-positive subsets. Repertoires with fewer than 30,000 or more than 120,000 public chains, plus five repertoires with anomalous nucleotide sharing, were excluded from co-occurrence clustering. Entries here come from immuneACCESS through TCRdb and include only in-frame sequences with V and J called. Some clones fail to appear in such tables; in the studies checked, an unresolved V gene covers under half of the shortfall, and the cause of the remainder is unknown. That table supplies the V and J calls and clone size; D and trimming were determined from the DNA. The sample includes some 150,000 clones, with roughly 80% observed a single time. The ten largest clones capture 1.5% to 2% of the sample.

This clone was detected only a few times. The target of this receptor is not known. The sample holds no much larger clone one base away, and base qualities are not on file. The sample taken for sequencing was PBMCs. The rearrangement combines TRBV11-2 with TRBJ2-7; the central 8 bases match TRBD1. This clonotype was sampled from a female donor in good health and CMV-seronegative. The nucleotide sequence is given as TGTGCCAGCAGCTTCGGACAGGGACGGGAGCAGTACTTC. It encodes CASSFGQGREQYF.